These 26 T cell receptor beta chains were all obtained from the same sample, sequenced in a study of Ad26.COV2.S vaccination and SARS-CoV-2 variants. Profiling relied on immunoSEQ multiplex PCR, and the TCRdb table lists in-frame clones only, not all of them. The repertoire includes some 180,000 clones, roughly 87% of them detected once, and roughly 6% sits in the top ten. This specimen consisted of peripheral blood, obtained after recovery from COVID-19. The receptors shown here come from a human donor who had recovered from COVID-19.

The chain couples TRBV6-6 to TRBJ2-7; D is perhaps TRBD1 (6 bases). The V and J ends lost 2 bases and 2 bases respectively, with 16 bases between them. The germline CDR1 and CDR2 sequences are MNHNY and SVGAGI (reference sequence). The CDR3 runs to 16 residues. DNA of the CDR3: TGTGCCAGCAGTTACCTCCGCGGCAGGGGCCCCTACGAGCAGTACTTC. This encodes CASSYLRGRGPYEQYF.

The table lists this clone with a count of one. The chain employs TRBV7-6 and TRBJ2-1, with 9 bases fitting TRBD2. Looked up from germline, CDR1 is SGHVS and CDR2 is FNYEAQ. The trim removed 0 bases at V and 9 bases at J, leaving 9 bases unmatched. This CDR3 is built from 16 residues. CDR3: CASSLAPSGIGGEQFF. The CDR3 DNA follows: TGTGCCAGCAGCTTAGCACCTAGCGGGATTGGGGGTGAGCAGTTCTTC.

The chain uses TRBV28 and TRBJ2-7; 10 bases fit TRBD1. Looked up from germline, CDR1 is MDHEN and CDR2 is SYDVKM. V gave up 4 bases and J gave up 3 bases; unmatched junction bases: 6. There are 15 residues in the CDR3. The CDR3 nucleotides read TGTGCCAGCAGTTCACCGGGACAGGGGATCTACGAGCAGTACTTC. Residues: CASSSPGQGIYEQYF.

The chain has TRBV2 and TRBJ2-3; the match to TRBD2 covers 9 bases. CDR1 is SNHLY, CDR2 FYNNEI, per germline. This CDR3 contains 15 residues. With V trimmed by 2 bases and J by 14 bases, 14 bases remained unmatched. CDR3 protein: CASSERGPGLAEWYF. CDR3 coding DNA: TGTGCCAGCAGTGAAAGGGGACCGGGACTAGCAGAGTGGTATTTT.

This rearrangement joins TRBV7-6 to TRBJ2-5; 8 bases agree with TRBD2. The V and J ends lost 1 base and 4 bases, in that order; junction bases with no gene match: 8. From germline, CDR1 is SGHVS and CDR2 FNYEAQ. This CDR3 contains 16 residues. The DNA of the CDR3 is TGTGCCAGCAGCTTAGGAGGGACTAGAGTCGGAGAGACCCAGTACTTC. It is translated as CASSLGGTRVGETQYF. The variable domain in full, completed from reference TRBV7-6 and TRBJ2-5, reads GAGVSQSPRYKVTKRGQDVALRCDPISGHVSLYWYRQALGQGPEFLTYFNYEAQQDKSGLPNDRFSAERPEGSISTLTIQRTEQRDSAMYRCASSLGGTRVGETQYFGPGTRLLVL.

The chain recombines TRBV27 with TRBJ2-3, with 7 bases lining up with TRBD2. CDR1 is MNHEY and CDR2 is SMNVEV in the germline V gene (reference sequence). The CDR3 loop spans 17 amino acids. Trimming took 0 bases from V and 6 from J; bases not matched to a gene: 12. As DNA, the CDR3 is TGTGCCAGCAGTTTATCGACGCTAGCGGTTAGCAGGGATACGCAGTATTTT. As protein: CASSLSTLAVSRDTQYF.

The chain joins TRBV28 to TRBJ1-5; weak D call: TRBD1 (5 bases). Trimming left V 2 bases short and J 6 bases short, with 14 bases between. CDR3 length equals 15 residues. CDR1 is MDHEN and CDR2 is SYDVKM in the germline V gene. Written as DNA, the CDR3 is TGTGCCAGCAGTTTAGGGGCGGCAGGGCTTCAGCCCCAGCATTTT. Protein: CASSLGAAGLQPQHF. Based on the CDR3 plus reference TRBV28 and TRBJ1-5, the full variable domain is DVKVTQSSRYLVKRTGEKVFLECVQDMDHENMFWYRQDPGLGLRLIYFSYDVKMKEKGDIPEGYSVSREKKERFSLILESASTNQTSMYLCASSLGAAGLQPQHFGDGTRLSIL.

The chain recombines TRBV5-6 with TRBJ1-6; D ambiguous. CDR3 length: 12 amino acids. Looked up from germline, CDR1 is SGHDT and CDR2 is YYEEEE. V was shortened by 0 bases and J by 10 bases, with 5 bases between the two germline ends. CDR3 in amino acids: CASSLAWSPLHF. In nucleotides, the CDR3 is TGTGCCAGCAGCTTGGCCTGGTCACCCCTCCACTTT.

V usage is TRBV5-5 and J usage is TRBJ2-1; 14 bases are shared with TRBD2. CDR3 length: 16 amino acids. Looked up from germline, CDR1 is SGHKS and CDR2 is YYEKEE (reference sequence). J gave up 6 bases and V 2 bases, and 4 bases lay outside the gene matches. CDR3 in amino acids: CASSFTGTSGGNEQFF. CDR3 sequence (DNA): TGTGCCAGCAGCTTTACCGGGACTAGCGGGGGCAATGAGCAGTTCTTC.

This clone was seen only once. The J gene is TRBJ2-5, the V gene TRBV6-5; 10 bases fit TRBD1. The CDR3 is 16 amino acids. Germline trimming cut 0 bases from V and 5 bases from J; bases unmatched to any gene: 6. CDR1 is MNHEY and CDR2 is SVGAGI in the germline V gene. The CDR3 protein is CASSYSGQGLGETQYF. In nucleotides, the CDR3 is TGTGCCAGCAGTTACTCGGGACAGGGGCTTGGGGAGACCCAGTACTTC.

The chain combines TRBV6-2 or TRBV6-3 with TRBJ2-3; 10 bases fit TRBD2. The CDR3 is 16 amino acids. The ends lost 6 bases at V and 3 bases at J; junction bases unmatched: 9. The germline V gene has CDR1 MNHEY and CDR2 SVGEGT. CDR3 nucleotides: TGTGCCAGCAGCTCTCTAGCGGGGGATCTTACAGATACGCAGTATTTT. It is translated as CASSSLAGDLTDTQYF.

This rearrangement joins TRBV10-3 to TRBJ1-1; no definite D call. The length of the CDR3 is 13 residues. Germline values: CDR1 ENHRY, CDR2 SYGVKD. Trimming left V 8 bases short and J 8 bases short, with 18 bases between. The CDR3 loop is CAIGRALIEEAFF. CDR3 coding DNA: TGTGCCATCGGGAGGGCTTTAATAGAAGAAGCTTTCTTT.

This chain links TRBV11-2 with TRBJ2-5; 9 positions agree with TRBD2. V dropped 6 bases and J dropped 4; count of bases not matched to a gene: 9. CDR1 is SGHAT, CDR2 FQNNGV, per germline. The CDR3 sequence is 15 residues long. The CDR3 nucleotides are TGTGCCAGCAGTCGACAAGCGGGGGGCAGAGAGACCCAGTACTTC. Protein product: CASSRQAGGRETQYF.

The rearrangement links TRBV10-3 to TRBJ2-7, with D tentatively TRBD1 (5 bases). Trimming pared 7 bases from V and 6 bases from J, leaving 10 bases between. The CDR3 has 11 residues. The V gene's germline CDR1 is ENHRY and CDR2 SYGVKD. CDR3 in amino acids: CAITQGVEQYF. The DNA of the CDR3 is TGTGCCATCACCCAAGGGGTCGAGCAGTACTTC.

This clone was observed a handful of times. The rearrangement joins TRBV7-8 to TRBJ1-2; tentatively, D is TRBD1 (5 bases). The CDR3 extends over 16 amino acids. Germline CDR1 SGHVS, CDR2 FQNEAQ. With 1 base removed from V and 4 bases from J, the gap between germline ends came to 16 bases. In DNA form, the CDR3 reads TGTGCCAGCAGCTTAGAGAGTCGCCGCGGGGGCTATGGCTACACCTTC. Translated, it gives CASSLESRRGGYGYTF.

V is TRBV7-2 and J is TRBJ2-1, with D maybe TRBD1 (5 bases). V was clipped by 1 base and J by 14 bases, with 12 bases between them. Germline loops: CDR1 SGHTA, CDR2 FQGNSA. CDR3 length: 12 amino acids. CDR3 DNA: TGTGCCAGCAGCTTAGGACCGGCAGGGAAGTTCTTC. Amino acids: CASSLGPAGKFF.

The CDR3, as DNA: TGTGCCAGCAGCTTTTGGGGGCAGCCCCAGCATTTT. This gives the protein CASSFWGQPQHF. V and J are TRBV7-8 and TRBJ1-5; D is perhaps TRBD1 (5 bases). The V gene's germline CDR1 is SGHVS and CDR2 FQNEAQ. This CDR3 spans 12 amino acids. Trimming stripped 3 bases from V and 7 bases from J, with 7 bases between. Filled out from reference TRBV7-8 and TRBJ1-5, the complete variable domain reads GAGVSQSPRYKVAKRGQDVALRCDPISGHVSLFWYQQALGQGPEFLTYFQNEAQLDKSGLPSDRFFAERPEGSVSTLKIQRTQQEDSAVYLCASSFWGQPQHFGDGTRLSIL.

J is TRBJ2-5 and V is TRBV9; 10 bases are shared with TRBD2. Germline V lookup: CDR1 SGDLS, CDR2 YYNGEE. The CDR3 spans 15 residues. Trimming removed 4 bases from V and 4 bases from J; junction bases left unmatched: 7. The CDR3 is CASSPSSGSGETQYF. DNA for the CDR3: TGTGCCAGCAGCCCTTCTAGCGGGAGTGGAGAGACCCAGTACTTC.

CDR3 DNA: TGTGCCAGCAGCTTAGGGGGGGAAGGACAGCCCCAGCATTTT. Its protein is CASSLGGEGQPQHF. The chain combines TRBV7-3 with TRBJ1-5, with a weak D call TRBD1 (5 bases). The germline V and J ends were trimmed by 2 bases and 7 bases, with 12 bases remaining between them. Germline V gene lookup returns CDR1 SGHTA and CDR2 FQGTGA. CDR3 length equals 14 residues.

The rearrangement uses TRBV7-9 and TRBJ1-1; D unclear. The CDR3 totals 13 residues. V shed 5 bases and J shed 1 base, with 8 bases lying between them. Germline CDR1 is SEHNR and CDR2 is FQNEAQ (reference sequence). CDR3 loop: CASSQDWNTEAFF. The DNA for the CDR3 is TGTGCCAGCAGCCAGGACTGGAACACTGAAGCTTTCTTT.

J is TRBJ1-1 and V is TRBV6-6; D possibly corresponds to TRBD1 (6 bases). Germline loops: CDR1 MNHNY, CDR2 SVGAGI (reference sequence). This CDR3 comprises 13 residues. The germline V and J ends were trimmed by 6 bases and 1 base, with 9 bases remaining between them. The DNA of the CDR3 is TGTGCCAGCAGCCCGGGACAGAACACTGAAGCTTTCTTT. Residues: CASSPGQNTEAFF.

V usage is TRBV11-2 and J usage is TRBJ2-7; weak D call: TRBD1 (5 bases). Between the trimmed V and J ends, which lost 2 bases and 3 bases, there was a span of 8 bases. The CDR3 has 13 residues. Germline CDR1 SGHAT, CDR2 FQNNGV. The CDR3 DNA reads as TGTGCCAGCAGCTTACGTCAGGGCTACGAGCAGTACTTC. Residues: CASSLRQGYEQYF.

The CDR3 protein is CASSFGRSSGNTIYF. The CDR3 nucleotides read TGTGCCAGCAGTTTCGGACGGAGCTCTGGAAACACCATATATTTT. The V gene is TRBV28, the J gene TRBJ1-3; no clear D. The CDR3 spans 15 residues. Trimming took 3 bases from V and 0 from J, leaving 9 bases between them. Germline CDR1 MDHEN, CDR2 SYDVKM.

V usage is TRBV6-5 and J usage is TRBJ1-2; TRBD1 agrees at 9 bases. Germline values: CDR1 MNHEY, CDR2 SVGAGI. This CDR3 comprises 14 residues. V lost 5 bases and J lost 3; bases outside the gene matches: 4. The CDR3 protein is CASSQTGGDYGYTF. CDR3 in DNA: TGTGCCAGCAGTCAGACAGGGGGTGACTATGGCTACACCTTC.

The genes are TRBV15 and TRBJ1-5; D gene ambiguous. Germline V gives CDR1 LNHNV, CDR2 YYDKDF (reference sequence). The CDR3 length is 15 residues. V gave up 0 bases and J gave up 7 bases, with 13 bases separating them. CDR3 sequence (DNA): TGTGCCACCAGCAGAGATGACGCCGCCGCCCAGCCCCAGCATTTT. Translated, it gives CATSRDDAAAQPQHF.

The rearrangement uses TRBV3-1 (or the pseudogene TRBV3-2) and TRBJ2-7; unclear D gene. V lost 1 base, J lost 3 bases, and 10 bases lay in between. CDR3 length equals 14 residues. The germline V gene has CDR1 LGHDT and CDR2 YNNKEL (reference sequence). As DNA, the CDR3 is TGTGCCAGCAGCCAAGGTCGGCTAGGCTACGAGCAGTACTTC. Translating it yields CASSQGRLGYEQYF.